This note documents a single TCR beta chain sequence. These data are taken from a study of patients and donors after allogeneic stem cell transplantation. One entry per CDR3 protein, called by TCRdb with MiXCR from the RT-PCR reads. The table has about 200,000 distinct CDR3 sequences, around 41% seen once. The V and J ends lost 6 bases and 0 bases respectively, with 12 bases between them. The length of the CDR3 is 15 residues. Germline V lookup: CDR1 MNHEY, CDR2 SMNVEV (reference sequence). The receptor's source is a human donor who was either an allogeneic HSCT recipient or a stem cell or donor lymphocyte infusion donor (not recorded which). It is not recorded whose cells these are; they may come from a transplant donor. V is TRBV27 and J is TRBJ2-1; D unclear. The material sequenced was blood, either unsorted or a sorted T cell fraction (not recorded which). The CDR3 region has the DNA TGTGCCAGCAGACTAAGCGAACTCTCCTACAATGAGCAGTTCTTC. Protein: CASRLSELSYNEQFF.